A selection of T cell receptor beta chains follows, all from one sample in a study of OX40 agonist ivuxolimab in advanced cancers. TCRdb's table, derived via immunoSEQ multiplex PCR, lists solely in-frame clones and lacks some. The sample consists of more than 85,000 clones, roughly 89% of them appearing once. The sequencing used CD4+ or CD8+ T cells sorted from blood, collected in a trial of the OX40 agonist ivuxolimab. These receptors were obtained from an adult with an advanced solid tumor such as melanoma, head and neck, liver or kidney cancer. The CDR3 runs from the conserved cysteine through the conserved F or W. Each record gives: J gene, clone size, D gene, V gene, CDR3 protein, CDR3 DNA. The D gene is left open where the match is weak. Only part of the rows carry a size: once, few, many, or a class if the clone is expanded.

>TRBJ2-4|NA|TRBD2|TRBV19
CASSSGAGVKNIQYF
TGTGCCAGTAGTAGCGGAGCGGGGGTCAAAAACATTCAGTACTTC
>TRBJ1-2|NA|NA|TRBV2
CASSPTGTLGYTF
TGTGCCAGCAGCCCTACAGGGACTTTGGGCTACACCTTC
>TRBJ2-2|NA|NA|TRBV15
CATSRRTQRRTGELFF
TGTGCCACCAGCAGGAGAACACAGAGAAGAACCGGGGAGCTGTTTTTT
>TRBJ1-2|NA|NA|TRBV28
CASSFLRDYGYTF
TGTGCCAGCAGTTTTTTAAGAGACTATGGCTACACCTTC
>TRBJ1-5|once|NA|TRBV6-5
CASKLSINQPQHF
TGTGCCAGCAAACTCAGCATCAATCAGCCCCAGCATTTT
>TRBJ1-2|NA|NA|TRBV6-4
CASSPGPNYGYTF
TGTGCCAGCAGTCCAGGGCCTAACTATGGCTACACCTTC
>TRBJ1-6|NA|NA|TRBV12-5
CASVSLSWSGGGSSYNSPLHF
TGTGCTAGTGTTTCTCTTTCGTGGTCGGGGGGAGGAAGCTCCTATAATTCACCCCTCCACTTT
>TRBJ2-5|NA|TRBD2|TRBV7-2
CASSPSGGAGSSVQETQYF
TGTGCCAGCAGCCCTAGCGGGGGGGCCGGGTCGTCGGTACAAGAGACCCAGTACTTC
>TRBJ1-1|NA|NA|TRBV10-3
CAISDFGGIGTEAFF
TGTGCCATCAGTGATTTCGGGGGTATAGGCACTGAAGCTTTCTTT
>TRBJ2-4|NA|TRBD1|TRBV18
CASSPGTENIQYF
TGTGCCAGCTCACCAGGGACAGAGAACATTCAGTACTTC
>TRBJ1-1|NA|NA|TRBV7-3
CASSRLWNTEAFF
TGTGCCAGCAGCCGACTGTGGAACACTGAAGCTTTCTTT
>TRBJ1-3|NA|NA|TRBV7-6
CASSHLDSSGNTIYF
TGTGCCAGCAGTCATCTTGATAGCTCTGGAAACACCATATATTTT
>TRBJ1-6|NA|NA|TRBV29-1
CSVQSSYNSPLHF
TGCAGCGTACAGAGCTCCTATAATTCACCCCTCCACTTT
>TRBJ2-7|NA|TRBD2|TRBV15
CATSRDKLAGGYEQYF
TGTGCCACCAGCAGAGATAAACTAGCGGGAGGGTACGAGCAGTACTTC
>TRBJ2-5|NA|NA|TRBV7-8
CASSLAPGSDVETQYF
TGTGCCAGCAGCTTAGCGCCGGGGTCCGATGTAGAGACCCAGTACTTC
>TRBJ2-7|NA|NA|TRBV6-5
CASRANSGLSYEQYF
TGTGCCAGCAGAGCTAATAGCGGATTATCCTACGAGCAGTACTTC